The clone carrying this T cell receptor beta chain has a single count. What it binds is not known. The data were produced by immunoSEQ multiplex PCR, yet TCRdb's version contains in-frame clones alone and is incomplete. The sample lists 200,000 to 300,000 clones; approximately 86% were seen once. The data are from a study of cytomegalovirus exposure and HLA in healthy donors. General study findings and limits: There were some public TCRs occurring in many donors, but most TCR sequences were rare. The study listed approximately 170 cytomegalovirus-associated TCR beta chains. Diagnosis of cytomegalovirus status made by the classifier reportedly showed high specificity and sensitivity.

The donors were members of the validation cohort, which comprised 120 subjects and was separate from the first cohort of some 680 subjects. Germline CDR1 MDHEN, CDR2 SYDVKM. With V trimmed by 7 bases and J by 4 bases, 5 bases remained unmatched. This CDR3 is 13 amino acids long. The sample consisted of PBMCs. The gene calls are TRBV28 and TRBJ1-2; TRBD1 matches 8 bases. The sequence derives from a young woman in good health and CMV-seropositive. As DNA, the CDR3 is TGTGCCAGCACATCCGGGACAGGCTATGGCTACACCTTC. Translated: CASTSGTGYGYTF.